A single sample is the source of the 2 T cell receptor beta chains below, sequenced in a study of blood T cell repertoires in COVID-19. This table comes from immunoSEQ multiplex PCR, and its TCRdb copy is limited to in-frame clones, with some not included. This sample carries around 150,000 clones, about 81% of them seen once, and the ten largest clones take roughly 19%. The specimen was peripheral blood. The receptor set was obtained from a woman older than 75 with acute or convalescent COVID-19.

The V gene is TRBV11-2, the J gene TRBJ2-3, with D maybe TRBD1 (5 bases). Trimming pared 3 bases from V and 3 bases from J, leaving 13 bases between. CDR1 and CDR2 from the germline V gene are SGHAT and FQNNGV. CDR3 length equals 15 residues. CDR3 nucleotide sequence: TGTGCCAGCAGCTTGGGGCTCACAGGTACAGATACGCAGTATTTT. It specifies CASSLGLTGTDTQYF.

Written as DNA, the CDR3 is TGTGCCAGCAGCCAAGGACAGGCTAACTATGGCTACACCTTC. This translates into CASSQGQANYGYTF. The chain recombines TRBV3-1 (or the pseudogene TRBV3-2) with TRBJ1-2, with a tentative D call TRBD1 (6 bases). The germline V and J ends were trimmed by 1 base and 0 bases, with 6 bases remaining between them. This CDR3 is built from 14 residues. The germline V gene encodes CDR1 LGHDT and CDR2 YNNKEL (reference sequence).